This T cell receptor (beta chain) is from a study of T cell clusters in autoimmune cytopenias. General study results and limits: Clustering suggested that physiological T cell clusters were missing in primary autoimmune cytopenia patients. The T cell clusters were defined only in silico, without experimental functional validation. TRB repertoire shifts in secondary cytopenia and chronic lymphocytic leukemia mostly reflected lymphoma, not autoimmunity. Healthy donors had roughly 3-fold more exclusive TRB clusters than active autoimmune hepatitis patients.

TRB amplification used 250 ng of peripheral blood genomic DNA. Multiplex touch-down PCR amplified TRB using TRB-A and TRB-B pools in one tube. TCRdb re-called the multiplex PCR reads; every CDR3 protein appears as one record, without DNA. The table lists around 7,800 distinct CDR3 sequences. A word on this clonotype: Antigen unknown.

The origin of this receptor is a human donor with an autoimmune cytopenia or autoimmune hepatitis (not recorded which). Sequences were obtained from peripheral blood.

This CDR3 is CSARVPGPNQPQHF. This rearrangement joins TRBV20-1 to TRBJ1-5; the TRBD1 assignment by TCRdb is unverifiable without DNA. This CDR3 comprises 14 residues. Germline CDR1 is DFQATT and CDR2 is SNEGSKA (reference sequence).